The 31 T cell receptor beta chains presented below share a single source sample, sequenced in a study of blood T cell repertoires in COVID-19. The table came from immunoSEQ multiplex PCR; TCRdb's copy has only in-frame clones and leaves some out. The table records 15,000 to 20,000 clones, over 65% of them present only once. Sequenced sample: peripheral blood. The receptors derive from a man between 60 and 70 years old with active or convalescent COVID-19.

The chain joins TRBV19 to TRBJ1-4, with TRBD1 matching 7 bases. Per the germline V gene, CDR1 is LNHDA and CDR2 is SQIVND (reference sequence). The CDR3 sequence is 14 residues long. V was clipped by 3 bases and J by 8 bases; unmatched bases: 6. The CDR3 region is CASSIERGREKLFF. CDR3 coding DNA: TGTGCCAGTAGTATCGAAAGGGGGCGGGAAAAACTGTTTTTT.

Only a few counts were recorded for this clone. The V gene is TRBV11-3, the J gene TRBJ2-1, with D maybe TRBD2 (5 bases). This CDR3 spans 18 amino acids. Per the germline V gene, CDR1 is SGHNT and CDR2 is YENEEA. V lost 3 bases to trimming and J lost 5 bases, with 23 bases between them. In DNA form, the CDR3 reads TGTGCCAGCAGCTTGGGTGTTTGGTGGGAGATACCGAACAATGAGCAGTTCTTC. As protein: CASSLGVWWEIPNNEQFF.

This clone showed up just a few times. V is TRBV5-1 and J is TRBJ1-3; unclear D gene. Between the trimmed V and J ends, which lost 6 bases and 0 bases, there was a span of 10 bases. The CDR3 consists of 14 residues. Germline CDR1 SGHRS, CDR2 YFSETQ. The CDR3 region has the DNA TGCGCCAGCACTCGGGAGGGCTCTGGAAACACCATATATTTT. Protein sequence: CASTREGSGNTIYF.

The table lists this clone with a count of one. The chain combines TRBV29-1 with TRBJ2-7, with TRBD1 matching 10 bases. Germline trimming cut 6 bases from V and 5 bases from J; bases unmatched to any gene: 7. Germline CDR1 and CDR2: SQVTM and ANQGSEA. There are 13 residues in the CDR3. The CDR3 sequence: CSVLRDRGNEQYF. Written as DNA, the CDR3 is TGCAGCGTCCTCCGGGACAGGGGTAACGAGCAGTACTTC.

This sequence joins TRBV19 and TRBJ1-5; 9 nucleotides line up with TRBD1. V was pared by 6 bases and J by 0 bases, with 12 bases of the junction left unmatched. Germline values: CDR1 LNHDA, CDR2 SQIVND (reference sequence). The CDR3 is made up of 18 amino acids. The CDR3 region has the DNA TGTGCCAGTAGACTTCGGGACAGGGCCCAATATAGCAATCAGCCCCAGCATTTT. This encodes CASRLRDRAQYSNQPQHF.

V usage is TRBV29-1 and J usage is TRBJ2-3; the D gene is possibly TRBD1 (6 bases). The CDR3 covers 14 residues. CDR1 and CDR2 from the germline V gene are SQVTM and ANQGSEA. The V gene lost 6 bases and the J gene lost 0 bases, with 13 bases spanning the gap. The CDR3 DNA follows: TGCAGCGTACAGGGTCGATCTAGCACAGATACGCAGTATTTT. As protein: CSVQGRSSTDTQYF.

The CDR3 is CASSLGGLQADTQYF. The CDR3 DNA reads as TGTGCCAGCAGTTTAGGAGGGCTACAGGCGGATACGCAGTATTTT. V gene TRBV28 combines with J gene TRBJ2-3; a possible D gene is TRBD2 (6 bases). The CDR3 loop spans 15 amino acids. Germline V gene lookup returns CDR1 MDHEN and CDR2 SYDVKM. V lost 2 bases to trimming and J lost 6 bases, with 15 bases between them.

This clone came up a few times. This chain connects TRBV7-9 to TRBJ2-3, with 7 positions matching TRBD2. CDR3 size: 14 residues. The ends lost 8 bases at V and 4 bases at J; junction bases unmatched: 9. Germline values: CDR1 SEHNR, CDR2 FQNEAQ (reference sequence). CDR3 DNA: TGTGCCAGCTCGGGCGGGAGCGGGTCAGATACGCAGTATTTT. Protein sequence: CASSGGSGSDTQYF.

CDR3 in DNA: TGTGCCAGTAGTCCCACAACAGGGTCTGGTCAGCCCCAGCATTTT. Amino acids: CASSPTTGSGQPQHF. This sequence joins TRBV19 and TRBJ1-5; weak D call: TRBD1 (6 bases). This CDR3 contains 15 residues. Germline CDR1 and CDR2: LNHDA and SQIVND (reference sequence). Trimming left V 5 bases short and J 6 bases short, with 17 bases between.

The V call is TRBV9, the J call TRBJ2-1; weak D call: TRBD2 (5 bases). The CDR3 has 15 amino acids. V lost 4 bases to trimming and J lost 8 bases, with 19 bases between them. Germline V gives CDR1 SGDLS, CDR2 YYNGEE. CDR3 nucleotide sequence: TGTGCCAGCAGCACCCGGAGCGGTGCCTTGGATGAGCAGTTCTTC. It translates to CASSTRSGALDEQFF.

The rearrangement joins TRBV4-1 to TRBJ2-1, with D possibly TRBD2 on 6 matching bases. The V gene lost 3 bases and the J gene lost 2 bases, with 8 bases spanning the gap. The CDR3 totals 14 residues. Germline CDR1 is MGHRA and CDR2 is YSYEKL. CDR3 DNA: TGCGCCAGCAGCCAGCCTAGCGCCTACAATGAGCAGTTCTTC. Protein sequence: CASSQPSAYNEQFF.

This chain links TRBV4-1 with TRBJ2-3; D gene unclear. The CDR3 length is 14 residues. V lost 2 bases and J 5 bases, leaving 11 bases between the germline ends. Germline V CDR1 and CDR2: MGHRA, YSYEKL. The CDR3 loop is CASSQLERRDTQYF. CDR3 sequence (DNA): TGCGCCAGCAGCCAACTAGAGAGGAGAGATACGCAGTATTTT.

The chain combines TRBV2 with TRBJ1-1, with a weak D call TRBD1 (6 bases). Trimming stripped 6 bases from V and 1 base from J, with 12 bases between. The CDR3 has 14 amino acids. Germline loops: CDR1 SNHLY, CDR2 FYNNEI. The CDR3 region has the DNA TGTGCCAGCAGGGCAGGGGCGGCGAACACTGAAGCTTTCTTT. This codes for CASRAGAANTEAFF.

This sequence joins TRBV5-1 and TRBJ1-2; 7 bases map to TRBD1. The germline gives CDR1 SGHRS, CDR2 YFSETQ. This CDR3 region has 16 residues. J lost 6 bases, V lost 4 bases, and 15 bases had no gene match. The chain's CDR3 is CASSPQRTGDVNGYTF. The CDR3 nucleotides read TGCGCCAGCAGCCCACAAAGGACAGGAGATGTAAATGGCTACACCTTC.

V is TRBV25-1 and J is TRBJ1-6; 7 bases are shared with TRBD1. Germline loops: CDR1 MGHDK, CDR2 SYGVNS. The CDR3 contains 14 residues. J lost 7 bases, V lost 4 bases, and 4 bases had no gene match. DNA of the CDR3: TGTGCCAGCAGTGTAACAGGGGAGAATTCACCCCTCCACTTT. The encoded protein is CASSVTGENSPLHF. Using reference TRBV25-1 and TRBJ1-6 for the parts outside the CDR3, the full variable domain is EADIYQTPRYLVIGTGKKITLECSQTMGHDKMYWYQQDPGMELHLIHYSYGVNSTEKGDLSSESTVSRIRTEHFPLTLESARPSHTSQYLCASSVTGENSPLHFGNGTRLTVT.

In its sample, this clone was seen a few times. The rearrangement joins TRBV7-8 to TRBJ1-1, with TRBD1 identical over 7 bases. The CDR3 length is 15 residues. Trimming took 1 base from V and 4 from J; bases not matched to a gene: 6. Germline V lookup: CDR1 SGHVS, CDR2 FQNEAQ. The CDR3 DNA is TGTGCCAGCAGCTTAGTGGGCAGGGGGGTCACTGAAGCTTTCTTT. It encodes CASSLVGRGVTEAFF.

This clone was counted only a few times. This chain joins TRBV10-3 and TRBJ1-2, with 7 nucleotides matching TRBD1. Germline CDR1 reads ENHRY; CDR2 reads SYGVKD. J was trimmed by 3 bases and V by 2 bases; bases with no gene match: 9. This CDR3 has 16 amino acids. The CDR3 DNA follows: TGTGCCATCAGTGAGGGTAGAGGGGGCTTTCACTATGGCTACACCTTC. It translates to CAISEGRGGFHYGYTF.

The rearrangement links TRBV28 to TRBJ1-2; a possible D gene is TRBD1 (5 bases). The CDR3 runs to 11 residues. Trimming took off 10 bases at V and 7 bases at J, with 13 bases between the two ends. CDR1 is MDHEN, CDR2 SYDVKM, per germline. The CDR3 protein is CATSKGSGYTF. Written as DNA, the CDR3 is TGTGCCACCTCTAAGGGGTCTGGCTACACCTTC.

The chain uses TRBV5-1 and TRBJ2-4; perhaps TRBD2 as D (5 bases). V lost 0 bases and J 5 bases, leaving 12 bases between the germline ends. Germline loops: CDR1 SGHRS, CDR2 YFSETQ. The CDR3 spans 15 residues. The CDR3 region has the DNA TGCGCCAGCAGCTTGGGCCCCAAGAGGGAAAACATTCAGTACTTC. Translation gives CASSLGPKRENIQYF.

V usage is TRBV5-4 and J usage is TRBJ2-2, with 7 bases matching TRBD1. The germline V gene encodes CDR1 SGHNT and CDR2 YYREEE (reference sequence). The V gene end was trimmed by 4 bases and the J gene end by 7 bases; junction bases not matched to a gene: 10. This CDR3 has 15 residues. CDR3 bases: TGTGCCAGCAGCCTTCACACAGGGGTCAACGGGGAGCTGTTTTTT. Translated: CASSLHTGVNGELFF. The full variable domain, completed using reference TRBV5-4 and TRBJ2-2, is ETGVTQSPTHLIKTRGQQVTLRCSSQSGHNTVSWYQQALGQGPQFIFQYYREEENGRGNFPPRFSGLQFPNYSSELNVNALELDDSALYLCASSLHTGVNGELFFGEGSRLTVL.

The chain joins TRBV6-5 to TRBJ1-2; the D is unclear. Trimming pared 0 bases from V and 5 bases from J, leaving 10 bases between. Germline lookup yields CDR1 MNHEY and CDR2 SVGAGI. The CDR3 totals 14 residues. The CDR3 nucleotides are TGTGCCAGCAGTTACTCGGGGAGGGTTTATGGCTACACCTTC. Residues: CASSYSGRVYGYTF.

The chain links TRBV30 to TRBJ2-5, with a weak D call TRBD1 (6 bases). This CDR3 comprises 13 residues. Germline CDR1 reads GTSNPN; CDR2 reads SVGIG (reference sequence). The V gene lost 2 bases and the J gene lost 5 bases, with 12 bases spanning the gap. Here the CDR3 DNA reads TGTGCCTGGAGTAAACAGGGTGAGGAGACCCAGTACTTC. Translating gives CAWSKQGEETQYF.

This sequence joins TRBV10-3 and TRBJ2-3, with D perhaps TRBD1 (6 bases). Germline V gene data show CDR1 as ENHRY and CDR2 as SYGVKD. The CDR3 sequence is 14 residues long. The V gene lost 5 bases and the J gene lost 1 base, with 10 bases spanning the gap. CDR3 region: CAISYRVGTDTQYF. In nucleotides, the CDR3 is TGTGCCATCAGTTACAGGGTTGGCACAGATACGCAGTATTTT.

This chain uses TRBV18 with TRBJ1-2, with no clear D. Germline lookup yields CDR1 KGHSH and CDR2 LQKENI. This CDR3 has 16 amino acids. V lost 0 bases and J 0 bases, leaving 11 bases between the germline ends. CDR3 DNA: TGTGCCAGCTCACCACCGCCAGAAAAGTCTAACTATGGCTACACCTTC. Encoded protein: CASSPPPEKSNYGYTF.

This clone was picked up a small number of times. The chain uses TRBV7-2 and TRBJ1-2; D is ambiguous. The germline V and J ends were trimmed by 5 bases and 1 base, with 14 bases remaining between them. Germline loops: CDR1 SGHTA, CDR2 FQGNSA. This CDR3 has 15 residues. The CDR3 spells CASSLTSVLNYGYTF. In DNA, the CDR3 is TGTGCCAGCAGCCTCACAAGCGTGCTTAACTATGGCTACACCTTC. The variable domain in full, completed from reference TRBV7-2 and TRBJ1-2, reads GAGVSQSPSNKVTEKGKDVELRCDPISGHTALYWYRQSLGQGLEFLIYFQGNSAPDKSGLPSDRFSAERTGGSVSTLTIQRTQQEDSAVYLCASSLTSVLNYGYTFGSGTRLTVV.

The chain couples TRBV14 to TRBJ2-1, with 10 bases identical to TRBD1. V trimming: 0 bases; J trimming: 5 bases; junction bases outside the gene matches: 4. Germline CDR1 is SGHDN and CDR2 is FVKESK. The CDR3 sequence is 16 residues long. CDR3 coding DNA: TGTGCCAGCAGCCAAGATGCGGGACAGGGGCACAATGAGCAGTTCTTC. It is translated as CASSQDAGQGHNEQFF.

The CDR3 DNA is TGTGCCAGCAGCGGCCGGACTAGCGGGAGAGCAGAGACCCAGTACTTC. Translation gives CASSGRTSGRAETQYF. This rearrangement joins TRBV9 to TRBJ2-5, with 13 bases fitting TRBD2. The CDR3 length is 16 residues. V was clipped by 3 bases and J by 4 bases; unmatched bases: 6. Looked up from germline, CDR1 is SGDLS and CDR2 is YYNGEE.

About this clone itself: The sample carries other DNA sequences with the same CDR3. The chain employs TRBV29-1 and TRBJ2-5, with D tentatively TRBD1 (5 bases). Between the trimmed V and J ends, which lost 1 base and 1 base, there was a span of 7 bases. Germline V gene lookup returns CDR1 SQVTM and CDR2 ANQGSEA. CDR3 length equals 13 residues. CDR3 sequence reads: CSVEVGAQETQYF. DNA for the CDR3: TGCAGCGTTGAAGTTGGGGCCCAAGAGACCCAGTACTTC.

The chain combines TRBV27 with TRBJ1-5; D perhaps matches TRBD1 (6 bases). V was shortened by 5 bases and J by 3 bases, with 29 bases between the two germline ends. Per the germline V gene, CDR1 is MNHEY and CDR2 is SMNVEV (reference sequence). The CDR3 is 20 amino acids. CDR3 coding DNA: TGTGCCAGCAGTGGATGCCAAGACAGGTATCAAGGGATTTACAATCAGCCCCAGCATTTT. Translating gives CASSGCQDRYQGIYNQPQHF.

The rearrangement uses TRBV21-1 and TRBJ2-7; the D call in the table, TRBD2, was not verified against the DNA. TRBV21-1 has pseudogene status. The CDR3 covers 16 residues. For the CDR3, the DNA is TGTGCCAGCAGCAAAGGGCGGGACCAGAGCTCCTACGAGCAGTACTTC. Residues: CASSKGRDQSSYEQYF.

The chain links TRBV5-6 to TRBJ2-1; 13 bases are shared with TRBD2. Trimming took 9 bases from V and 10 from J; bases not matched to a gene: 7. This CDR3 is 13 amino acids long. The germline CDR1 and CDR2 sequences are SGHDT and YYEEEE. For the CDR3, the DNA is TGTGCCACCGGGACTAGCGGGACGGGGGAGCAGTTCTTC. Translated, it gives CATGTSGTGEQFF.